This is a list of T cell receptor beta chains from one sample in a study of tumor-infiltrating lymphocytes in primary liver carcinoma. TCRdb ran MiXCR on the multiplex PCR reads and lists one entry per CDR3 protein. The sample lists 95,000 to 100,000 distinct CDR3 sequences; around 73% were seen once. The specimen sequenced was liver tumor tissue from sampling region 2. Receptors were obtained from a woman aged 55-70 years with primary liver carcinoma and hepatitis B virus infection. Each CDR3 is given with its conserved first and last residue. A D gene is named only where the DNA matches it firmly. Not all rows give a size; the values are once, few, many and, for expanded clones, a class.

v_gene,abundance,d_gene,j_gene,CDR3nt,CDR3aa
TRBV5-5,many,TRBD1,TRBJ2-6,TGTGCCAGCAGCTTAGGGACAGGGAACTCTGGGGCCAACGTCCTGACTTTC,CASSLGTGNSGANVLTF
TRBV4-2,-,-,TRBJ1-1,TGTGCCAGCAGCCAACGCAACAGGGACACTGAAACTTTCTTT,CASSQRNRDTETFF
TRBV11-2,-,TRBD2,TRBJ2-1,TGTGCCAGCAACCCCGGGATAGCGGGCGATTATAATGAGCAGTTCTTC,CASNPGIAGDYNEQFF
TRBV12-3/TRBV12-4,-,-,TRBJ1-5,TGTGCCAGCAGTTTTTTAAGGGGTGGCCCGAATAAGCCCCAGCATTTT,CASSFLRGGPNKPQHF
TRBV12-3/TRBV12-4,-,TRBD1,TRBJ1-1,TGTGCCAACAGTTTCCGGACAGGGGAGGTAACTGAAGCTTTCTTT,CANSFRTGEVTEAFF
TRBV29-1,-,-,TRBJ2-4,-,CSVGYGSKSIHYF
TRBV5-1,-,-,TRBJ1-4,TGCGCCAGCAGCCCATCGGTAACTAATGAAAAACTGTTTTTT,CASSPSVTNEKLFF
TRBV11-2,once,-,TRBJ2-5,TGTGCCAGCAACTTCGACAGGTCCGGCGAGACCCAATGCTTC,CASNFDRSGETQCF
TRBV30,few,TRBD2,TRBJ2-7,TGTGCCTGGAGTGTACAGTGGCCAGCGGGAGGCGAGCAGTACTTC,CAWSVQWPAGGEQYF
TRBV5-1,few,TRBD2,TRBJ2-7,TGCGCCAGCGGCTCCCTAGCGGGAGAGCAGTACTTC,CASGSLAGEQYF
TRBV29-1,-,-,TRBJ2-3,TGCAGCGCTATGACAGAGGTCAGCGGCACAGATACGCAGTATTTC,CSAMTEVSGTDTQYF
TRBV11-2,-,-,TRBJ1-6,TGTGCCAGTAGCTTAGACCCGGGGTTCAATACACCCCTCCACTTT,CASSLDPGFNTPLHF
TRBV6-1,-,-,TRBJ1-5,TGTGCCAGCAGTGAAATTGGCGAGGTTCAACCCCAGCATTTT,CASSEIGEVQPQHF
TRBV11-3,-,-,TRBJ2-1,TGTGCCAGCGGCTCTTGGGGGGCGCGGACCATGGGCAATGAGCAGTTCTTC,CASGSWGARTMGNEQFF
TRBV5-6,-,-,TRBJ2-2,TGTGCCAGCAGCACAATATTACAGGGAAACACCGTGGAGCTGTTTTTT,CASSTILQGNTVELFF
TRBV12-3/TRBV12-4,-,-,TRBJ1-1,TGTGTCAGTGTTGTGGGGGCGGGAACTGAAGCTTTCTTT,CVSVVGAGTEAFF
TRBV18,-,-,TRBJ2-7,TGTACCAGCTCATTAGACAGGACCTACGAGCAGTACTTC,CTSSLDRTYEQYF
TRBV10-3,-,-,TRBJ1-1,TGTACCATCAGTGAATCACTGGGTTTAGACACTGAAGCTTACTTT,CTISESLGLDTEAYF
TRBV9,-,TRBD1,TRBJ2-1,TGTGCCAGCAGCGTATCAGGACAGGGCTACAATGAGCAGCTCTTC,CASSVSGQGYNEQLF
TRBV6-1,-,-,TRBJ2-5,TGTGTCAGCAGGTACTGGTCAGACAGTCAAGAGACCCAGTACTTC,CVSRYWSDSQETQYF
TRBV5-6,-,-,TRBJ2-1,TGTGCCAGCAGCTTCCAGAATGATGCCAATGGGCAGTTCTTC,CASSFQNDANGQFF
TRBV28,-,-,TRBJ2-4,TGTGTCAGCAGCGGTTCACAGGAGGCGAACATTCAGTACTTC,CVSSGSQEANIQYF
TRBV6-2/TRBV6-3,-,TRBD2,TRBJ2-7,TGTGCCAGCAGTTACGGACTAGTGGGGCTTTCCTACGAGCAGTACTTC,CASSYGLVGLSYEQYF
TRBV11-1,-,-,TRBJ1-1,TGTGTCAGCAGCTTATTTGGGGCAGCGAAGACTGAAGCTTTCTTT,CVSSLFGAAKTEAFF
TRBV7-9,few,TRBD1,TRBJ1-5,TGTGCCAGCAGCTTAGGTGGGGCAGGGGGGAATCAGCCCCAGCATTTT,CASSLGGAGGNQPQHF
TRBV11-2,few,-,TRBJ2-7,TGTGCCAGCAGCTTTCGGCCCGTGGGGGAGCAGTACTTC,CASSFRPVGEQYF
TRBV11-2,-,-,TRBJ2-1,TGTGCCAGCAGCCCCGTTAGGGGGGACCAGGGGAAAGAGCAGTTCTTC,CASSPVRGDQGKEQFF
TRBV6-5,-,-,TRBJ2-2,TGTGCCAGCAATAAAATTTCGGACAGCACCGGGGAGCTGCTTTTT,CASNKISDSTGELLF
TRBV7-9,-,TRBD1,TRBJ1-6,TGTGCCAGCAGCTTAGGACAGGGGAGGAATTCAGCCCTCCACTTT,CASSLGQGRNSALHF
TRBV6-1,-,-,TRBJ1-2,TGTGCCAGCAGTGGCCCTGTCGACGGAAGCTATGGTTACACCTTC,CASSGPVDGSYGYTF
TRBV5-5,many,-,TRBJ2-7,TGTGCCAGCAATACGAGGGACGAGCAGTACTTC,CASNTRDEQYF
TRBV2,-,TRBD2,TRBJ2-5,TGTGCGGGAGGGAAATCAGAGACCCAGTACTTC,CAGGKSETQYF
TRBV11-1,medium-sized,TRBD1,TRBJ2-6,TGTGCCAGCAGCTTCAAGGACAGGTTCTCTGGGGCCAACGTCCTGACTTTC,CASSFKDRFSGANVLTF
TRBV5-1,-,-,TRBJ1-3,TGCGCCAGCAGCTTGCCCGGAGGGAATGGAAACACCATATATTTT,CASSLPGGNGNTIYF
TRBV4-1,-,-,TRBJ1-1,TGCGCCGGCAGCCAAGGCCCAAACAATGAAGCTTTCTTT,CAGSQGPNNEAFF
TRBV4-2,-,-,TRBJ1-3,TGTGCCAGCAGCCAAGAAGGCAGCTCTGGAAACACCGTATATTTT,CASSQEGSSGNTVYF
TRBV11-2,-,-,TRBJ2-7,TGTGCCAACAGCTTAGATTGGGTCAGTCCAGCGGGTCCCTACGAGCAGTGCTTC,CANSLDWVSPAGPYEQCF
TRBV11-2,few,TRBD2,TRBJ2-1,TGTGCCAGCAGCTTAAGAACTAGCGGATACAATGAGCAGTTCTTC,CASSLRTSGYNEQFF
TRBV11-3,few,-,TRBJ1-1,TGTGCCAGCAGCTTAGTGAAGACTGAAGTTTTCTTT,CASSLVKTEVFF
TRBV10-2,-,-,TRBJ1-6,TGCGCCAGCGCCCGTTTCGAGAGCAGTCACAATACACCCCTCCACTTT,CASARFESSHNTPLHF
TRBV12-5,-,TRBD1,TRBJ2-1,TGTGCTAGTGGGCAGGGACAGGGAGCCCCCGGTAGTGAGCAGTTCTTC,CASGQGQGAPGSEQFF
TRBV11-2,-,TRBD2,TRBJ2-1,TGTGCCAGCTGCAGGAGACTAGCAGGAGGGCCGGGGGATGGGCAGTTCTTC,CASCRRLAGGPGDGQFF
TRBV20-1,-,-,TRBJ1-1,TGCATTGCTCTGACGGTGGTCGGCACTGAAGCTTTCTTT,CIALTVVGTEAFF